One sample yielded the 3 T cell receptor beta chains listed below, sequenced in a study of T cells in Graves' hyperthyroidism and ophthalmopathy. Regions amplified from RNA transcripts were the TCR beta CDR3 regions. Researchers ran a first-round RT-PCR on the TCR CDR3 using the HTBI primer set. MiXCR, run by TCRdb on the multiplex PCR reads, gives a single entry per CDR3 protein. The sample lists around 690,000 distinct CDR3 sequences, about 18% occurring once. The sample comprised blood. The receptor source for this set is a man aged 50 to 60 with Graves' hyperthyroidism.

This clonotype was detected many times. The CDR3 is CASSSLRSGRRNEQFF. CDR3 nucleotide sequence: TGTGCCAGCAGCTCCCTTAGAAGCGGGAGACGCAATGAGCAGTTCTTC. The chain is built from TRBV7-2 and TRBJ2-1; 8 bases agree with TRBD2. The length of the CDR3 is 16 residues. CDR1 is SGHTA, CDR2 FQGNSA, per germline. V shed 4 bases and J 6 bases; nucleotides not matched to a gene: 11.

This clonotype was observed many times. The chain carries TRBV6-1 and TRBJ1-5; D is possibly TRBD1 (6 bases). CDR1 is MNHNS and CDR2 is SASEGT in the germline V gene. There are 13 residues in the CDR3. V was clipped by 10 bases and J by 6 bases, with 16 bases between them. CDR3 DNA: TGTGCCACCGGGGGGGGGGCGGTTCAGCCCCAGCATTTT. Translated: CATGGGAVQPQHF.

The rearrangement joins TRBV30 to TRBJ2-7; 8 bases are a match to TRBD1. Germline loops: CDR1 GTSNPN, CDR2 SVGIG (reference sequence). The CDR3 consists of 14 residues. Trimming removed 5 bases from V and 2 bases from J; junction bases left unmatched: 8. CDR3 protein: CAWGQGSGPYEQYF. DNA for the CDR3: TGTGCCTGGGGACAGGGTTCAGGGCCCTACGAGCAGTACTTC. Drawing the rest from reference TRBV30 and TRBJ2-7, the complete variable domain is SQTIHQWPATLVQPVGSPLSLECTVEGTSNPNLYWYRQAAGRGLQLLFYSVGIGQISSEVPQNLSASRPQDRQFILSSKKLLLSDSGFYLCAWGQGSGPYEQYFGPGTRLTVT.